This is a list of T cell receptor beta chains from one sample in a study of cytomegalovirus exposure and HLA in healthy donors. Assay: immunoSEQ multiplex PCR; the TCRdb copy retains only in-frame clones and omits some. The sample yields 73,000 or so clones, roughly 79% seen once. The sample was PBMCs. The receptors were gathered from a man aged 50 to 59 in good health and CMV-seronegative. Both conserved end residues are part of each CDR3. The D gene is left open where the match is weak. Clone size is shown for a subset of rows, as once, few, many or a class of expanded clone.

.,TRBJ1-5,TRBV11-2,.,TGTGCCAGCAGCTTAGATCGGAGTCAGCCCCAGCATTTT,CASSLDRSQPQHF
.,TRBJ2-7,TRBV9,.,TGTGCCAGCAGTGGCTTGGAGACGGCCGAGCAGTACTTC,CASSGLETAEQYF
once,TRBJ1-1,TRBV11-2,TRBD1,TGTGCCAGCAGGAGGACCGGACAGGGAGTGTGGGCTGAAGCTTTCTTT,CASRRTGQGVWAEAFF
.,TRBJ1-5,TRBV7-9,.,TGTGCCAGCAGCTCACAAGGGGTCCAGCCCCAGCATTTT,CASSSQGVQPQHF
.,TRBJ2-7,TRBV5-5,.,TGTGCCAGCAGCTTGTTTCACGAGTCCTACGAGCAGTACTTC,CASSLFHESYEQYF
.,TRBJ1-5,TRBV2,TRBD1,TGTGCCAGCAGTCTACAGGGGGTGGGCAATCAGCCCCAGCATTTT,CASSLQGVGNQPQHF
.,TRBJ2-5,TRBV5-1,TRBD1,TGCGCCAGCAGCTCTCGCCCGGGACAGGGTAACCAAGAGACCCAGTACTTC,CASSSRPGQGNQETQYF
.,TRBJ2-1,TRBV18,.,TGTGCCAGCTCACCATTGTTCAACAATGAGCAGTTCTTC,CASSPLFNNEQFF
.,TRBJ2-6,TRBV14,.,TGTGCCAGCAGCCAAGCGGGTAACTCTGGGGCCAACGTCCTGACTTTC,CASSQAGNSGANVLTF
.,TRBJ2-1,TRBV10-1,TRBD2,TGCGCCAGCACGTCTTCGGGAGGTAGAGATGAGCAGTTCTTC,CASTSSGGRDEQFF
.,TRBJ2-7,TRBV9,TRBD2,TGTGCCAGCAGCCCGGGGGGAGGCCTCTCCTACGAGCAGTACTTC,CASSPGGGLSYEQYF